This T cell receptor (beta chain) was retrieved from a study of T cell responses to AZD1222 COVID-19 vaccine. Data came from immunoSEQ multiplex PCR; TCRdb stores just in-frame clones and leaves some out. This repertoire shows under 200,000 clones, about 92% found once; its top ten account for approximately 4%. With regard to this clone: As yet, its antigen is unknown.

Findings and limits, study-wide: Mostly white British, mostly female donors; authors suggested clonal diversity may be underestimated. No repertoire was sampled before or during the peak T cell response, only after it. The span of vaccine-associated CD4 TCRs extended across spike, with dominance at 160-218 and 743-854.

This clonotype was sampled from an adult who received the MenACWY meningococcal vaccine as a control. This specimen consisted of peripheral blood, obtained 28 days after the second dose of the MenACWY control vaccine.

In DNA, the CDR3 is TGTGCCAGCAGCTTGGGGCAGGGTGGCTACACCTTC. Amino acid sequence: CASSLGQGGYTF. This chain uses TRBV5-6 with TRBJ1-2, with a possible D match to TRBD1 (5 bases). CDR1 and CDR2 (germline): SGHDT, YYEEEE. Trimming stripped 0 bases from V and 7 bases from J, with 7 bases between. This CDR3 comprises 12 residues.